Each of the 9 T cell receptor beta chains below was sequenced from the same sample in a study of CD8 T cells in Susac syndrome. With random hexamers, roughly 0.45 to 1 ug RNA was reverse transcribed. TCRdb passed the immunoSEQ multiplex PCR reads through MiXCR, listing each CDR3 protein once. The repertoire includes over 100,000 distinct CDR3 sequences, roughly 95% of them detected once, and about 0.14% sits in the top ten. Sequences were obtained from CD4+ T cells from PBMCs. These receptors all come from a human donor with Susac syndrome.

The chain employs TRBV28 and TRBJ1-1, with D possibly TRBD1 on 5 matching bases. V lost 5 bases, J lost 0 bases, and 19 bases lay in between. There are 17 residues in the CDR3. Germline V gene lookup returns CDR1 MDHEN and CDR2 SYDVKM. As DNA, the CDR3 is TGTGCCAGCAGTCGCGACAGTTTTTCGTACGTGAACACTGAAGCTTTCTTT. It yields the protein CASSRDSFSYVNTEAFF.

CDR3 loop: CASRRGGEAFF. For the CDR3, the DNA is TGTGCCAGCAGGCGAGGGGGGGAAGCTTTCTTT. The chain combines TRBV6-5 with TRBJ1-1; a possible D gene is TRBD1 (6 bases). CDR1 is MNHEY and CDR2 is SVGAGI in the germline V gene. The CDR3 has 11 amino acids. The V end was cut by 6 bases, the J end by 8 bases, with 10 bases between.

This clonotype was found once. The chain joins TRBV20-1 to TRBJ2-3; 12 nucleotides match TRBD2. The V segment lost 6 bases and the J segment 3 bases; nucleotides outside the gene matches: 10. The germline gives CDR1 DFQATT, CDR2 SNEGSKA (reference sequence). The CDR3 has 16 residues. Written as DNA, the CDR3 is TGCAGTGCCGTCAAACTAGCGGGAGGAAGGACAGATACGCAGTATTTT. Translation: CSAVKLAGGRTDTQYF.

The chain links TRBV2 to TRBJ2-1; no definite D call. The V gene lost 8 bases and the J gene lost 0 bases, with 11 bases spanning the gap. The CDR3 has 14 amino acids. The V gene's germline CDR1 is SNHLY and CDR2 FYNNEI. The CDR3 bases are TGTGCCAGCCGGCGGCCCAGCTCCTACAATGAGCAGTTCTTC. The encoded protein is CASRRPSSYNEQFF.

This clonotype was counted a single time. This rearrangement joins TRBV30 to TRBJ2-5, with 11 bases identical to TRBD2. Trimming removed 1 base from V and 2 bases from J; junction bases left unmatched: 3. The CDR3 length is 15 residues. Germline lookup yields CDR1 GTSNPN and CDR2 SVGIG (reference sequence). The CDR3 bases are TGTGCCTGGAGTGGACTAGCGGGGTTACAAGAGACCCAGTACTTC. Translation gives CAWSGLAGLQETQYF.

The V call is TRBV2, the J call TRBJ2-1; 9 bases line up with TRBD1. J was trimmed by 5 bases and V by 7 bases; bases with no gene match: 9. The CDR3 is 15 residues long. Germline assignment: CDR1 SNHLY and CDR2 FYNNEI. CDR3 in amino acids: CASTREGQGNNEQFF. The DNA of the CDR3 is TGTGCCAGCACCCGAGAGGGACAGGGAAACAATGAGCAGTTCTTC.

V usage is TRBV2 and J usage is TRBJ1-1, with D maybe TRBD1 (5 bases). The germline V gene encodes CDR1 SNHLY and CDR2 FYNNEI. V was trimmed by 4 bases and J by 2 bases, leaving 8 bases between them. There are 13 residues in the CDR3. The DNA for the CDR3 is TGTGCCAGCAGTGGGGACGGAAACACTGAAGCTTTCTTT. Translation gives CASSGDGNTEAFF.

The V call is TRBV29-1, the J call TRBJ2-7; D possibly corresponds to TRBD2 (5 bases). Trimming stripped 2 bases from V and 3 bases from J, with 5 bases between. Per the germline V gene, CDR1 is SQVTM and CDR2 is ANQGSEA. The CDR3 has 11 residues. The CDR3 nucleotides are TGCAGCGTTGAAACTAGCTACGAGCAGTACTTC. Translation gives CSVETSYEQYF.

The chain carries TRBV24-1 and TRBJ2-1; 9 nucleotides agree with TRBD2. Germline V lookup: CDR1 KGHDR, CDR2 SFDVKD. The CDR3 loop spans 13 amino acids. V shed 5 bases and J 7 bases; nucleotides not matched to a gene: 2. CDR3 loop: CATSGGRGNEQFF. DNA of the CDR3: TGTGCCACCAGTGGCGGGAGGGGGAATGAGCAGTTCTTC.